This T cell receptor (beta chain) was captured in a study of beta chain features in type 1 diabetes (dated by TCRdb to 2016 to 2019). Turning to the overall study: Mean age, gender distribution, total cell number and subset yield did not differ between patients and healthy donors. A total of roughly 100,000,000 sorted cells were examined across all samples, and the number of cells per subset was strongly correlated with RNA yield. In the study, recently diagnosed type 1 diabetes patients and matched healthy donors were compared on the TCRB repertoires of their sorted circulating CD4+ T cell subsets. Regulatory and stem cell-like memory subsets were obtained from only 8 patients and roughly 8 healthy donors, while naive and central memory subsets were obtained from all 30 or so donors. Overall study outcomes, separate from this receptor: Sequencing cDNA rather than genomic DNA could over-represent highly expressing activated cells, although activation and CD3 levels did not differ between groups. A moderate but significant shortening of TCRB CDR3 length was observed in type 1 diabetes patients in all four CD4+ subsets. Shorter templates might be favored by PCR, yet because patient and control samples were amplified and corrected together, any such skew would affect both groups equally. Naive, central memory and regulatory TCRB repertoires appeared more similar among patients than among healthy donors. Because the HLA sub-analyses included only small numbers of individuals, any influence of HLA type on TCRB rearrangement was left unresolved. At VDJ recombination sites, type 1 diabetes patients had fewer insertions and more deleted nucleotides, which implies abnormalities in thymic rearrangement.

Each donor gave one peripheral blood draw, roughly 110 mL on average, collected into heparinised tubes. Using a panel that included CD45RO, CCR7, CD25, CD127, CD95 and CD27, naive, central memory, regulatory and stem cell-like memory CD4+ T cells were sorted on a BD FACSAria II. Every sorted population had a purity above 95%. PBMCs were separated immediately by Lymphoprep density gradient centrifugation and were stained directly, without being cultured. To minimize batch effects, samples were stained and sorted in pairs, one healthy donor with one patient per experiment. About this clone: This clone's antigen is unknown. No per-base quality is available; no much larger clone lies one base away.

Reading from cysteine to phenylalanine, the CDR3 counts 11 amino acids. Left in the record is the CDR3 DNA by itself, 33 bases read in frame from the first base. From the germline V gene (reference sequence), CDR1 is MNHEY and CDR2 is SMNVEV. V is cut by 5 bases and J by 3 bases, and the space between the germline ends is 5 bases. The entire isolated RNA was reverse transcribed using the High Capacity cDNA Reverse Transcription Kit, and thus expressed TCRB transcripts were sequenced. Stem cell-like memory T cell samples underwent survey-depth immunoSEQ sequencing, averaging about 1 million total reads per sample. Sorted cells were lysed in RLT buffer, and RNA was extracted using DNase-treated RNeasy Micro or Mini kits according to cell number. To prevent cross-contamination, each cell subset was processed individually, whereas patient and healthy donor samples were processed jointly. The immunoSEQ multiplex PCR was used to amplify TCRB sequences from cDNA, yielding 87-bp fragments that span the CDR3 region. Sequencing of the amplicons was done on the Illumina HiSeq platform. The authors' analysis ran thus. PCR bias was corrected computationally using synthetic template baselines, and reads within Hamming distance 2 were collapsed, with unmergeable singletons discarded. Reads were aligned against IMGT to assign V, D and J genes, CDR3 length and insertions or deletions at six rearrangement sites. Within each subset, clonotype counts were normalized to sorted cell number, after which true diversity and Gini coefficients were computed with the tcR R package. Repertoire sharing was quantified using the overlap coefficient calculated on TCRB nucleotide sequences. TCRdb limited this immuneACCESS table to in-frame rearrangements with V and J called. A share of clones is missing; checked studies link under half to unresolved V genes, and the rest is unexplained. V and J calls plus clone size are reproduced from that table; the DNA served to infer D and trimming. Within this sample are about 47,000 clones, with just under 45% of them counted one time only. In total, the top ten clones hold roughly 0.13% of the sample.

The sequence came from a man aged 25 to 45 with type 1 diabetes. The chain employs TRBV27 and TRBJ2-7, with the D segment identity uncertain. Sequencing was carried out using stem cell memory CD4+ T cells from blood. Reading the label with the study, this specimen's cell subset or site is: stem cell-like memory CD4+ T cells. The base sequence is TGTGCCAGCAGTCCCCTCTACGAGCAGTACTTC. This is translated as CASSPLYEQYF.